Presented here are 19 T cell receptor beta chains from one specimen sequenced in a study of T cell responses to AZD1222 COVID-19 vaccine. Produced via immunoSEQ multiplex PCR; TCRdb's table is partial and in-frame only. This table holds some 100,000 clones, about 90% found once. The material sequenced was peripheral blood, taken on day 0 of AZD1222 vaccination. These receptors were collected from an adult in good health.

The chain uses TRBV29-1 and TRBJ1-2; no firm D call. V shed 1 base and J shed 4 bases, with 10 bases lying between them. Germline CDR1 and CDR2: SQVTM and ANQGSEA. This CDR3 comprises 13 residues. The CDR3 coding sequence is TGCAGCGTTGAAGGTGGTGGCAGCTATGGCTACACCTTC. Amino acids: CSVEGGGSYGYTF.

This clone was recorded a few times. The V call is TRBV11-2, the J call TRBJ1-2; D might be TRBD1 (6 bases). The CDR3 covers 17 residues. Germline values: CDR1 SGHAT, CDR2 FQNNGV. Trimming removed 5 bases from V and 6 bases from J, with 25 bases in between. CDR3 coding DNA: TGTGCCAGCAGCCTAAATTCCAGGGGCTGGGGTAATGATGGCTACACCTTC. Translating it yields CASSLNSRGWGNDGYTF.

The chain employs TRBV6-1 and TRBJ1-5; tentatively, D is TRBD1 (5 bases). Germline V gene sequence: CDR1 MNHNS, CDR2 SASEGT. The V gene lost 2 bases and the J gene lost 11 bases, with 19 bases spanning the gap. The CDR3 has 15 amino acids. As DNA, the CDR3 is TGTGCCAGCAGTGAAAGGGGCAGGCCCCTAGAAACCCAGCATTTT. This sequence encodes CASSERGRPLETQHF.

This chain links TRBV2 with TRBJ1-5; tentatively, D is TRBD1 (5 bases). CDR1 is SNHLY, CDR2 FYNNEI, per germline. V lost 4 bases to trimming and J lost 9 bases, with 19 bases between them. The CDR3 covers 15 residues. The CDR3 reads CASSARDGPKGPQHF. The CDR3 DNA sequence: TGTGCCAGCAGTGCGCGGGACGGGCCTAAGGGGCCCCAGCATTTT.

The chain joins TRBV9 to TRBJ2-1; TRBD2 might be the D (5 bases). Germline V gene data show CDR1 as SGDLS and CDR2 as YYNGEE. CDR3 size: 14 residues. The V end was cut by 3 bases, the J end by 8 bases, with 15 bases between. CDR3 in amino acids: CASSAHLNGDEQFF. The CDR3 DNA reads as TGTGCCAGCAGCGCCCATCTCAACGGGGATGAGCAGTTCTTC.

The genes are TRBV27 and TRBJ1-1, with D hard to call. There are 13 residues in the CDR3. CDR1 and CDR2 (germline): MNHEY, SMNVEV (reference sequence). The V and J ends lost 6 bases and 1 base respectively, with 9 bases between them. The CDR3 here is CASRMRENTEAFF. The CDR3 DNA is TGTGCCAGCAGGATGAGAGAGAACACTGAAGCTTTCTTT.

The chain carries TRBV24-1 and TRBJ1-3, with D perhaps matching TRBD1 (6 bases). This CDR3 is built from 17 residues. V gave up 4 bases and J gave up 0 bases, with 15 bases separating them. Germline V gene sequence: CDR1 KGHDR, CDR2 SFDVKD. The CDR3 loop reads CATSDPTGLTSGNTIYF. In nucleotides, the CDR3 is TGTGCCACCAGTGACCCGACAGGCCTTACCTCTGGAAACACCATATATTTT.

The chain employs TRBV28 and TRBJ1-5, with 8 positions matching TRBD1. CDR1 is MDHEN, CDR2 SYDVKM, per germline. The J segment lost 3 bases and the V segment lost 4 bases, leaving 5 bases of the junction unmatched. This CDR3 is built from 15 residues. Written as DNA, the CDR3 is TGTGCCAGCAGTTCGCCGGACAGGGACAATCAGCCCCAGCATTTT. Its protein product is CASSSPDRDNQPQHF.

The gene calls are TRBV28 and TRBJ2-5; possibly TRBD1 for D (6 bases). V dropped 2 bases and J dropped 4 bases, with 11 bases sitting between them. This CDR3 is built from 14 residues. Germline V gene sequence: CDR1 MDHEN, CDR2 SYDVKM. In nucleotides, the CDR3 is TGTGCCAGCAGTTTAAGTCGCAGGGGAGAGACCCAGTACTTC. Its translation is CASSLSRRGETQYF.

The chain recombines TRBV6-5 with TRBJ2-7; no clear D gene. Trimming cost V 0 bases and J 4 bases, with 13 bases left between them. The CDR3 is 15 residues long. In germline, CDR1 is MNHEY, CDR2 SVGAGI. CDR3 nucleotides: TGTGCCAGCAGTTACTCCCGGGCTTCGTCGTACGAGCAGTACTTC. Translated, it gives CASSYSRASSYEQYF.

V gene TRBV4-1 combines with J gene TRBJ2-2; 11 positions agree with TRBD2. Unmatched junction bases numbered 11, after V lost 8 bases and J lost 6 bases. This CDR3 contains 16 residues. CDR1 is MGHRA, CDR2 YSYEKL, per germline. The CDR3 loop reads CASGPLAGDPPGELFF. In nucleotides, the CDR3 is TGCGCCAGCGGTCCACTAGCGGGAGACCCCCCCGGGGAGCTGTTTTTT.

This clone was detected only a few times. The V and J genes are TRBV7-9 and TRBJ2-3; TRBD2 aligns across 7 bases. Trimming at V came to 1 base and at J to 4 bases, leaving 5 bases not matched to a gene. The CDR3 totals 15 residues. In germline, CDR1 is SEHNR, CDR2 FQNEAQ (reference sequence). The CDR3 DNA reads TGTGCCAGCAGCTTAGTACGGGACTATTCAGATACGCAGTATTTT. Its protein is CASSLVRDYSDTQYF.

The rearrangement joins TRBV11-2 to TRBJ1-4, with D maybe TRBD1 (5 bases). Germline V CDR1 and CDR2: SGHAT, FQNNGV. CDR3 length: 12 residues. With 6 bases removed from V and 14 bases from J, the gap between germline ends came to 16 bases. CDR3 protein: CASRPGGGDLFF. CDR3 nucleotides: TGTGCCAGCAGGCCGGGCGGGGGGGACCTGTTTTTT.

This clone was detected a few times. The chain carries TRBV5-1 and TRBJ2-1; 9 bases are shared with TRBD2. The V and J ends lost 3 bases and 3 bases, in that order; junction bases with no gene match: 4. The CDR3 totals 15 residues. CDR1 is SGHRS, CDR2 YFSETQ, per germline. CDR3 loop: CASSSTAGGYNEQFF. CDR3 sequence (DNA): TGCGCCAGCAGCTCAACAGCGGGAGGCTACAATGAGCAGTTCTTC. The whole variable domain, remainder taken from reference TRBV5-1 and TRBJ2-1, is KAGVTQTPRYLIKTRGQQVTLSCSPISGHRSVSWYQQTPGQGLQFLFEYFSETQRNKGNFPGRFSGRQFSNSRSEMNVSTLELGDSALYLCASSSTAGGYNEQFFGPGTRLTVL.

The gene calls are TRBV5-4 and TRBJ1-4; TRBD1 might be the D (6 bases). This CDR3 is 14 amino acids long. CDR1 SGHNT and CDR2 YYREEE come from the germline V gene (reference sequence). V was cut by 4 bases and J by 2 bases, with 9 bases left in between. The CDR3 nucleotides are TGTGCCAGCAGCCTCGACAGGACTAATGAAAAACTGTTTTTT. The encoded protein is CASSLDRTNEKLFF.

J is TRBJ1-1 and V is TRBV7-9; no clear D. The V gene's germline CDR1 is SEHNR and CDR2 FQNEAQ (reference sequence). The CDR3 runs to 13 residues. V shed 5 bases and J shed 5 bases, with 12 bases lying between them. In DNA, the CDR3 is TGTGCCAGCAGCCCTCAGTTCGAAACTGAAGCTTTCTTT. Protein product: CASSPQFETEAFF.

The J gene is TRBJ1-5, the V gene TRBV19; D gene unclear. Per the germline V gene, CDR1 is LNHDA and CDR2 is SQIVND (reference sequence). Trimming removed 3 bases at V and 6 bases at J, with 6 bases between. The CDR3 is made up of 12 amino acids. CDR3 region: CASSIPGQPQHF. The CDR3 DNA reads as TGTGCCAGTAGTATCCCCGGTCAGCCCCAGCATTTT.

The chain couples TRBV3-1 (or the pseudogene TRBV3-2) to TRBJ1-3; maybe TRBD1 (5 bases). The CDR3 is 13 amino acids. Trimming pared 1 base from V and 10 bases from J, leaving 11 bases between. Germline CDR1 and CDR2: LGHDT and YNNKEL (reference sequence). The CDR3 region is CASSQGGGTTIYF. The CDR3, as DNA: TGTGCCAGCAGCCAAGGGGGTGGGACGACCATATATTTT.

The V and J genes are TRBV5-1 and TRBJ2-7; D ambiguous. Per the germline V gene, CDR1 is SGHRS and CDR2 is YFSETQ. Trimming shortened V by 7 bases and J by 1 base, and 12 bases separated the two germline ends. This CDR3 is built from 13 residues. The CDR3 DNA reads TGCGCCAGCCGCCTGACACCGTCCTACGAGCAGTACTTC. As protein: CASRLTPSYEQYF.